Given below is one T cell receptor (beta chain) in context. The antigen is undetermined. Amplification used 60 Vbeta primers and 13 Jbeta primers. The authors' processing: Later, 80 million or so unique TCR beta chains were counted in an analysis, and approximately 10 million of them were shared. Sequencing used immunoSEQ multiplex PCR; TCRdb keeps in-frame clones, though not all of them. That table supplies the V and J calls and clone size; D and trimming were determined from the DNA. The data show 150,000 or so clones, approximately 79% seen once. This entry is derived from a study of cytomegalovirus exposure and HLA in healthy donors. Overall study findings and caveats: In a later analysis, compared with equally common non-associated chains, HLA-associated beta chains were more expanded. As immune exposure information, only CMV serostatus was available.

This CDR3 has 18 residues. Germline trimming cut 3 bases from V and 0 bases from J; bases unmatched to any gene: 11. Germline V gene lookup returns CDR1 KGHSH and CDR2 LQKENI. This chain links TRBV18 with TRBJ1-2, with 9 bases aligning to TRBD1. The sequencing input was PBMCs. This receptor was identified in a man younger than 30 in good health and CMV-seropositive. The CDR3 DNA follows: TGTGCCAGCTCACCCGCCTCGACAGGGGGTTCAGCTAACTATGGCTACACCTTC. Translating it yields CASSPASTGGSANYGYTF.